The 15 T cell receptor beta chains below come from one sample, sequenced in a study of human T cells and chemical hapten exposure. TCRdb called the RACE reads again in MiXCR, with one record for every CDR3 protein. The sample has approximately 260,000 distinct CDR3 sequences, 7% to 10% seen once. Regarding time point: pre-sensitization, week 0. Treatment meaning: therapeutic diphenylcyclopropenone sensitization with weekly scalp DPC. The sequencing here drew on whole blood, taken in connection with sensitization to the hapten diphenylcyclopropenone (DPC). The source is a woman between 40 and 50 years old with alopecia areata. Some clones in this sample may be carry-over from other donors' samples.

This chain links TRBV2 with TRBJ2-5; 12 bases line up with TRBD2. The CDR3 consists of 16 residues. CDR1 and CDR2 from the germline V gene are SNHLY and FYNNEI. V shed 6 bases, J shed 5 bases, and the junction held 10 bases outside the gene matches. CDR3 sequence: CASRSLAGGPVETQYF. In nucleotides, the CDR3 is TGTGCCAGCAGATCCCTAGCGGGAGGGCCGGTGGAGACCCAGTACTTC.

This clonotype occurred a few times. The chain is built from TRBV5-5 and TRBJ2-1; maybe TRBD2 (5 bases). Looked up from germline, CDR1 is SGHKS and CDR2 is YYEKEE (reference sequence). The CDR3 length is 15 residues. V dropped 0 bases and J dropped 1 base, with 8 bases sitting between them. The CDR3 nucleotides are TGTGCCAGCAGCTTGGAAGCGGAGTCCTACAATGAGCAGTTCTTC. Amino acids: CASSLEAESYNEQFF. Based on the CDR3 plus reference TRBV5-5 and TRBJ2-1, the full variable domain is DAGVTQSPTHLIKTRGQQVTLRCSPISGHKSVSWYQQVLGQGPQFIFQYYEKEERGRGNFPDRFSARQFPNYSSELNVNALLLGDSALYLCASSLEAESYNEQFFGPGTRLTVL.

This clonotype has ten or more counts. The chain employs TRBV15 and TRBJ2-7; D not certain. The V end lost 0 bases, the J end lost 5 bases, and 14 bases lay between the germline ends. This CDR3 comprises 15 residues. From germline, CDR1 is LNHNV and CDR2 YYDKDF (reference sequence). CDR3 loop: CATSRDRSPWNEQYF. The DNA of the CDR3 is TGTGCCACCAGCAGAGATCGGAGCCCGTGGAACGAGCAGTACTTC.

This clonotype has just a few counts. The V gene is TRBV7-9, the J gene TRBJ1-4, with 7 bases that match TRBD1. J gave up 8 bases and V 1 base, and 7 bases lay outside the gene matches. The CDR3 sequence is 15 residues long. Germline V gene lookup returns CDR1 SEHNR and CDR2 FQNEAQ (reference sequence). CDR3: CASSLVGQSAEKLFF. For the CDR3, the DNA is TGTGCCAGCAGCTTAGTGGGACAGTCGGCGGAAAAACTGTTTTTT.

This clonotype was detected only a few times. For the CDR3, the DNA is TGCAGTGCTAGAGATGTTGGCAGGGCGATTAATTCACCCCTCCACTTT. This sequence encodes CSARDVGRAINSPLHF. The rearrangement joins TRBV20-1 to TRBJ1-6; possibly TRBD1 for D (5 bases). The V and J ends lost 0 bases and 6 bases respectively, with 15 bases between them. Looked up from germline, CDR1 is DFQATT and CDR2 is SNEGSKA (reference sequence). This CDR3 spans 16 amino acids.

This clonotype has just a few counts. V gene TRBV20-1 combines with J gene TRBJ2-7; D not certain. The V gene's germline CDR1 is DFQATT and CDR2 SNEGSKA (reference sequence). This CDR3 is built from 12 residues. V dropped 3 bases and J dropped 4 bases, with 10 bases sitting between them. The CDR3 here is CSASSQLYEQYF. Here the CDR3 DNA reads TGCAGTGCTAGTAGCCAGCTTTACGAGCAGTACTTC.

This clonotype was picked up a small number of times. The chain carries TRBV5-1 and TRBJ1-2; D call uncertain. V gave up 4 bases and J gave up 6 bases, with 16 bases separating them. The CDR3 covers 14 residues. CDR1 and CDR2 (germline): SGHRS, YFSETQ. The CDR3 coding sequence is TGCGCCAGCAGCCACCGGGCCAGCGGGAATGGCTACACCTTC. Translation gives CASSHRASGNGYTF.

The V call is TRBV15, the J call TRBJ1-2, with D possibly being TRBD1 (5 bases). The V end was cut by 5 bases, the J end by 6 bases, with 16 bases between. There are 14 residues in the CDR3. Germline V gene lookup returns CDR1 LNHNV and CDR2 YYDKDF (reference sequence). CDR3: CATSYDKGFNGYTF. The CDR3 DNA reads TGTGCCACCAGCTACGACAAGGGGTTCAATGGCTACACCTTC. Looking up the rest from reference TRBV15 and TRBJ1-2 gives the full variable domain: DAMVIQNPRYQVTQFGKPVTLSCSQTLNHNVMYWYQQKSSQAPKLLFHYYDKDFNNEADTPDNFQSRRPNTSFCFLDIRSPGLGDTAMYLCATSYDKGFNGYTFGSGTRLTVV.

The V call is TRBV10-3, the J call TRBJ2-7; D is perhaps TRBD2 (6 bases). The CDR3 sequence is 12 residues long. The ends were cut back, 6 bases at V and 4 bases at J, with 10 bases in the middle. Germline V lookup: CDR1 ENHRY, CDR2 SYGVKD. CDR3 in DNA: TGTGCCATCAGCGGTAGCGGATACGAGCAGTACTTC. It translates to CAISGSGYEQYF.

Remarks on this clonotype: One junction end disagrees with the germline gene, perhaps due to a read error. This rearrangement joins TRBV6-5 to TRBJ2-4; D is ambiguous. This CDR3 has 12 amino acids. Germline V lookup: CDR1 MNHEY, CDR2 SVGAGI. The CDR3 region has the DNA TGTGCCAGCAGTTCAGCCGAAAACATTCAGTACTTC. Translated: CASSSAENIQYF.

The V gene is TRBV28, the J gene TRBJ1-4; TRBD1 aligns across 7 bases. V lost 1 base to trimming and J lost 4 bases; unmatched junction nucleotides: 3. This CDR3 is 15 amino acids long. In germline, CDR1 is MDHEN, CDR2 SYDVKM. The CDR3 DNA reads TGTGCCAGCAGTTTATACAACAGGGGTAATGAAAAACTGTTTTTT. It codes for CASSLYNRGNEKLFF. The full variable domain, rest sourced from reference TRBV28 and TRBJ1-4, is DVKVTQSSRYLVKRTGEKVFLECVQDMDHENMFWYRQDPGLGLRLIYFSYDVKMKEKGDIPEGYSVSREKKERFSLILESASTNQTSMYLCASSLYNRGNEKLFFGSGTQLSVL.

The sample holds a few counts of this clonotype. The chain recombines TRBV20-1 with TRBJ2-5; 10 bases map to TRBD2. CDR3 length: 15 residues. Germline V gene lookup returns CDR1 DFQATT and CDR2 SNEGSKA (reference sequence). Losses at the gene ends were 6 bases for V and 1 base for J; bases not matched to a gene: 8. The DNA for the CDR3 is TGCAGTGCCCAAACCGGGACTAGCGTCCAAGAGACCCAGTACTTC. Its translation: CSAQTGTSVQETQYF.

The rearrangement links TRBV18 to TRBJ2-5; TRBD1 aligns across 7 bases. After removal of 3 bases from V and 8 bases from J, the junction contained 6 bases not matched to a gene. CDR1 and CDR2 from the germline V gene are KGHSH and LQKENI. The CDR3 totals 13 residues. DNA for the CDR3: TGTGCCAGCTCACCCCAGGGGGATGAAACCCAGTACTTC. As protein: CASSPQGDETQYF.

This clonotype was seen ten or more times. The CDR3 nucleotides read TGTGCCAGCAGCTTCACAGGACAGGGTACTGAAGCTTTCTTT. It codes for CASSFTGQGTEAFF. This rearrangement joins TRBV7-2 to TRBJ1-1, with 8 bases that match TRBD1. V was clipped by 3 bases and J by 5 bases; unmatched bases: 5. Germline V gene sequence: CDR1 SGHTA, CDR2 FQGNSA. The CDR3 spans 14 residues.

The chain recombines TRBV2 with TRBJ1-5; D is unclear. Trimming took 3 bases from V and 6 from J, leaving 15 bases between them. Germline CDR1 and CDR2: SNHLY and FYNNEI. The CDR3 has 15 residues. CDR3 DNA sequence: TGTGCCAGCAGTGACGGACGGGGAGGAAGTCAGCCCCAGCATTTT. Protein sequence: CASSDGRGGSQPQHF.